This TCR beta chain was recorded in a study of radiotherapy plus CTLA-4 blockade in lung cancer. Study results and limitations: Clones derived from tumor TCRs expanded in blood after radiotherapy plus ipilimumab.

This clone has a single count. The antigen is undetermined. Trimming took 2 bases from V and 0 from J; bases not matched to a gene: 12. The V gene's germline CDR1 is SGHVS and CDR2 FQNEAQ. The CDR3 is 20 residues long. Using immunoSEQ multiplex PCR, the repertoire was profiled, and TCRdb retains in-frame clones only, with some absent. Of 86,000 or so clones in the sample, 78% are singletons; the top ten hold under 4.5%. The sequencing used peripheral blood, collected from a patient treated with radiotherapy plus ipilimumab. The chain combines TRBV7-8 with TRBJ2-3; 12 bases fit TRBD2. The TCR was taken from a human donor with non-small cell lung cancer who had a partial response to radiotherapy plus ipilimumab. Some clones in this sample may be carry-over from other donors' samples. The CDR3 sequence: CASSLWLTRTSGVSTDTQYF. In DNA form, the CDR3 reads TGTGCCAGCAGCTTATGGCTAACGAGGACTAGCGGGGTTAGCACAGATACGCAGTATTTT.